These 7 T cell receptor beta chains were all obtained from the same sample, sequenced in a study of blood T cells in healthy people across ages. Alongside a J-beta primer mix, a sample-barcoded 5' primer served in a second PCR lasting roughly 7 to 11 cycles. TCRdb independently ran MiXCR on the 5' RACE reads; one entry per CDR3 protein. Of about 780,000 distinct CDR3 sequences in the sample, approximately 67% were seen once. Sequencing used blood. The receptors were sampled from a man aged 25 to 40 in good health.

The rearrangement links TRBV9 to TRBJ2-1; 11 bases agree with TRBD2. The CDR3 totals 17 residues. Trimming at V came to 3 bases and at J to 0 bases, leaving 5 bases not matched to a gene. Germline CDR1 SGDLS, CDR2 YYNGEE. The CDR3: CASSGSSGGASYNEQFF. CDR3 coding DNA: TGTGCCAGCAGCGGGAGTAGCGGGGGGGCCTCCTACAATGAGCAGTTCTTC.

The J gene is TRBJ1-5, the V gene TRBV11-2; 9 nucleotides agree with TRBD1. This CDR3 has 18 residues. The V gene's germline CDR1 is SGHAT and CDR2 FQNNGV. J was trimmed by 4 bases and V by 0 bases; bases with no gene match: 10. CDR3 in amino acids: CASSLDGGWGQGNQPQHF. In nucleotides, the CDR3 is TGTGCCAGCAGCTTAGATGGGGGCTGGGGACAGGGAAATCAGCCCCAGCATTTT.

The chain is built from TRBV28 and TRBJ1-2, with D possibly matching TRBD1 (6 bases). V was pared by 1 base and J by 3 bases, with 12 bases between. This CDR3 comprises 15 residues. Looked up from germline, CDR1 is MDHEN and CDR2 is SYDVKM. CDR3 DNA: TGTGCCAGCAGTTTATTTGGCGCAGGGGACTATGGCTACACCTTC. Amino acid sequence: CASSLFGAGDYGYTF.

V and J are TRBV28 and TRBJ2-5, with 7 bases aligning to TRBD1. Germline loops: CDR1 MDHEN, CDR2 SYDVKM. V trimming: 6 bases; J trimming: 4 bases; junction bases outside the gene matches: 11. The CDR3 spans 15 residues. The CDR3 coding sequence is TGTGCCAGCAGGTCCATCGGGACAGATGGAGAGACCCAGTACTTC. Translating gives CASRSIGTDGETQYF.

The chain couples TRBV5-1 to TRBJ2-1; 7 bases line up with TRBD1. Trimming cost V 5 bases and J 5 bases; bases outside gene matches: 7. Germline lookup yields CDR1 SGHRS and CDR2 YFSETQ. The CDR3 covers 14 residues. The CDR3 reads CASREGTANNEQFF. The CDR3 DNA follows: TGCGCCAGCAGGGAAGGGACAGCCAACAATGAGCAGTTCTTC.

The sample holds a few counts of this clonotype. The chain couples TRBV28 to TRBJ2-7; tentatively, D is TRBD2 (6 bases). This CDR3 spans 14 amino acids. The V end was cut by 7 bases, the J end by 7 bases, with 20 bases between. CDR1 and CDR2 (germline): MDHEN, SYDVKM. The CDR3: CASISPRGIGEQYF. For the CDR3, the DNA is TGTGCCAGCATTTCCCCCCGGGGGATAGGAGAGCAGTACTTC.

The J gene is TRBJ1-2, the V gene TRBV15, with unresolved D. The germline gives CDR1 LNHNV, CDR2 YYDKDF (reference sequence). The CDR3 totals 14 residues. The V and J ends lost 1 base and 4 bases respectively, with 10 bases between them. The CDR3 here is CATSRVGPSYGYTF. The CDR3 DNA is TGTGCCACCAGCAGAGTCGGACCTAGCTATGGCTACACCTTC.